Presented here are 30 T cell receptor beta chains from one specimen sequenced in a study of cytomegalovirus exposure and HLA in healthy donors. Primers for the PCR totalled 60 Vbeta and 13 Jbeta. Sequencing was performed with immunoSEQ multiplex PCR; in TCRdb, only in-frame clones are kept and a portion is missing. The table lists about 160,000 clones. The specimen sequenced was PBMCs. These receptors were obtained from a woman in her sixties or seventies in good health and CMV-seronegative.

The gene calls are TRBV30 and TRBJ2-1, with 14 bases aligning to TRBD2. The CDR3 is 20 amino acids. Germline assignment: CDR1 GTSNPN and CDR2 SVGIG (reference sequence). Losses at the gene ends were 0 bases for V and 13 bases for J; bases not matched to a gene: 23. The CDR3 region has the DNA TGTGCCTGGAGTGTGAGGTACAGGGAAATCTGGGGACTAGCGGGAGTATATCAGTTCTTC. Its translation: CAWSVRYREIWGLAGVYQFF.

J is TRBJ2-2 and V is TRBV18; the match to TRBD2 covers 12 bases. V shed 3 bases and J 7 bases; nucleotides not matched to a gene: 9. CDR1 and CDR2 (germline): KGHSH, LQKENI. CDR3 length equals 17 residues. Here the CDR3 DNA reads TGTGCCAGCTCACCCACCCTAGCGGGGGGGCCGATCGGGGAGCTGTTTTTT. The encoded protein is CASSPTLAGGPIGELFF.

The rearrangement links TRBV7-9 to TRBJ1-1, with D maybe TRBD1 (5 bases). This CDR3 spans 14 amino acids. From germline, CDR1 is SEHNR and CDR2 FQNEAQ (reference sequence). Trimming removed 1 base at V and 7 bases at J, with 13 bases between. The CDR3 reads CASSLGQPLIEAFF. Written as DNA, the CDR3 is TGTGCCAGCAGCTTAGGACAGCCGTTGATTGAAGCTTTCTTT.

The chain carries TRBV27 and TRBJ2-2, with D unclear. Germline CDR1 MNHEY, CDR2 SMNVEV (reference sequence). The CDR3 has 17 amino acids. The germline V and J ends were trimmed by 3 bases and 4 bases, with 18 bases remaining between them. The DNA of the CDR3 is TGTGCCAGCAGTTTTTCCCGACGGATAACTACCACCGGGGAGCTGTTTTTT. It yields the protein CASSFSRRITTTGELFF.

The rearrangement links TRBV7-6 to TRBJ2-1; D is undetermined. CDR1 and CDR2 (germline): SGHVS, FNYEAQ. Trimming took off 2 bases at V and 5 bases at J, with 10 bases between the two ends. The CDR3 is 14 amino acids. CDR3 sequence: CASSLIVANNEQFF. The CDR3 DNA reads as TGTGCCAGCAGCTTAATTGTGGCCAACAATGAGCAGTTCTTC.

The V call is TRBV10-2, the J call TRBJ2-1; 9 bases agree with TRBD1. The CDR3 extends over 14 amino acids. CDR1 and CDR2 from the germline V gene are WSHSY and SAAADI. Unmatched junction bases numbered 7, after V lost 2 bases and J lost 11 bases. This CDR3 reads CASSEPGTGIKQFF. The CDR3 DNA reads as TGCGCCAGCAGTGAGCCAGGGACAGGGATTAAGCAGTTCTTC.

This sequence joins TRBV11-1 and TRBJ2-1; TRBD2 is a possible D gene (7 bases). The germline V gene encodes CDR1 SGHAT and CDR2 FQDESV (reference sequence). V lost 3 bases and J lost 5, with 14 bases in between. CDR3 size: 15 residues. For the CDR3, the DNA is TGTGCCAGCAGCTTTGAGGGGGGGCTTCACAATGAGCAGTTCTTC. It translates to CASSFEGGLHNEQFF.

The J gene is TRBJ1-2, the V gene TRBV10-3, with 8 bases that match TRBD1. The CDR3 covers 15 residues. The V segment lost 10 bases and the J segment 4 bases; nucleotides outside the gene matches: 14. Germline CDR1 reads ENHRY; CDR2 reads SYGVKD. The CDR3 region is CASQDQGAAAYGYTF. CDR3 bases: TGTGCCAGTCAAGATCAGGGGGCGGCCGCCTATGGCTACACCTTC.

The rearrangement uses TRBV25-1 and TRBJ1-2; a possible D gene is TRBD1 (5 bases). The germline gives CDR1 MGHDK, CDR2 SYGVNS. The CDR3 runs to 14 residues. Trimming pared 5 bases from V and 8 bases from J, leaving 18 bases between. CDR3: CASSIVQGMGGYTF. The DNA of the CDR3 is TGTGCCAGCAGTATCGTTCAGGGTATGGGGGGCTACACCTTC.

The rearrangement links TRBV19 to TRBJ1-2; D ambiguous. From germline, CDR1 is LNHDA and CDR2 SQIVND (reference sequence). Between the trimmed V and J ends, which lost 7 bases and 1 base, there was a span of 16 bases. CDR3 length: 15 residues. CDR3 DNA: TGTGCCAGTACAACCGACGGGGATTATAACTATGGCTACACCTTC. Amino acids: CASTTDGDYNYGYTF.

V usage is TRBV7-9 and J usage is TRBJ1-1; no clear D. Germline assignment: CDR1 SEHNR and CDR2 FQNEAQ (reference sequence). The CDR3 totals 13 residues. V was shortened by 7 bases and J by 1 base, with 10 bases between the two germline ends. The CDR3 sequence is CASTVNSNTEAFF. The CDR3 nucleotides read TGTGCCAGCACGGTCAATTCGAACACTGAAGCTTTCTTT.

The J gene is TRBJ2-3, the V gene TRBV10-1, with a possible D match to TRBD2 (5 bases). V was pared by 0 bases and J by 2 bases, with 15 bases between. Germline loops: CDR1 WNHNN, CDR2 SYGVQD (reference sequence). CDR3 size: 17 residues. Here the CDR3 reads CASSESSGLRYTDTQYF. The CDR3 nucleotides are TGCGCCAGCAGTGAGTCGAGTGGACTCAGGTACACAGATACGCAGTATTTT.

The V and J genes are TRBV5-1 and TRBJ2-5, with D tentatively TRBD1 (6 bases). The CDR3 covers 14 residues. The V end lost 4 bases, the J end lost 3 bases, and 13 bases lay between the germline ends. Per the germline V gene, CDR1 is SGHRS and CDR2 is YFSETQ. The DNA for the CDR3 is TGCGCCAGCAGCCCAGGACACAGGGAAGAGACCCAGTACTTC. Protein sequence: CASSPGHREETQYF.

V is TRBV5-1 and J is TRBJ2-7; 8 nucleotides line up with TRBD2. The J segment lost 2 bases and the V segment lost 4 bases, leaving 14 bases of the junction unmatched. The CDR3 length is 17 residues. Looked up from germline, CDR1 is SGHRS and CDR2 is YFSETQ. The CDR3 nucleotides read TGCGCCAGCAGCGTAGGGGGAATCGGTAGCGGGACCTACGAGCAGTACTTC. As protein: CASSVGGIGSGTYEQYF.

DNA of the CDR3: TGTGCCAGCAGCCAACGCGGGGCCCGGGAGACCCAGTACTTC. This encodes CASSQRGARETQYF. The rearrangement uses TRBV14 and TRBJ2-5; tentative D call: TRBD2 (6 bases). The CDR3 loop spans 14 amino acids. V was clipped by 2 bases and J by 5 bases, with 12 bases between them. Looked up from germline, CDR1 is SGHDN and CDR2 is FVKESK.

The chain couples TRBV4-2 to TRBJ2-5, with D possibly matching TRBD2 (6 bases). The CDR3 is made up of 15 amino acids. The V end lost 2 bases, the J end lost 4 bases, and 14 bases lay between the germline ends. Germline V lookup: CDR1 LGHNA, CDR2 YNFKEQ. CDR3 sequence: CASSQNLRRGETQYF. DNA for the CDR3: TGTGCCAGCAGCCAAAATTTACGGCGGGGAGAGACCCAGTACTTC.

The chain recombines TRBV29-1 with TRBJ1-5; no reliable D call. The CDR3 is 16 residues long. Germline-derived CDR1 and CDR2 are SQVTM and ANQGSEA. Trimming cost V 6 bases and J 0 bases, with 18 bases left between them. The CDR3 protein is CSVSFEGPYSNQPQHF. In nucleotides, the CDR3 is TGCAGCGTCTCGTTTGAGGGCCCCTATAGCAATCAGCCCCAGCATTTT.

The chain has TRBV6-5 and TRBJ2-3; TRBD1 aligns across 7 bases. V shed 4 bases and J 1 base; nucleotides not matched to a gene: 5. Germline lookup yields CDR1 MNHEY and CDR2 SVGAGI. The CDR3 is made up of 15 amino acids. The CDR3 protein is CASSSAGTGTDTQYF. Written as DNA, the CDR3 is TGTGCCAGCAGTTCCGCCGGGACAGGCACAGATACGCAGTATTTT.

The chain has TRBV10-2 and TRBJ1-5, with D unresolved. Germline loops: CDR1 WSHSY, CDR2 SAAADI. V was clipped by 6 bases and J by 2 bases, with 8 bases between them. The CDR3 has 13 amino acids. The CDR3 sequence: CASSQVGNQPQHF. The CDR3 DNA follows: TGCGCCAGCAGCCAGGTGGGCAATCAGCCCCAGCATTTT.

The rearrangement links TRBV5-1 to TRBJ1-1, with 11 bases identical to TRBD1. J gave up 6 bases and V 5 bases, and 9 bases lay outside the gene matches. The CDR3 has 15 amino acids. Germline CDR1 reads SGHRS; CDR2 reads YFSETQ. The CDR3 DNA is TGCGCCAGCAGACGGACAGGGGGCGAATTCGCTGAAGCTTTCTTT. Its translation: CASRRTGGEFAEAFF.

CDR3 sequence (DNA): TGTGCCAGCAGTGAAGGCGGGGCCAGAACTGAAGCTTTCTTT. This codes for CASSEGGARTEAFF. The chain couples TRBV6-1 to TRBJ1-1; tentative D call: TRBD1 (5 bases). The CDR3 extends over 14 amino acids. Germline loops: CDR1 MNHNS, CDR2 SASEGT. V was pared by 1 base and J by 5 bases, with 11 bases between.

This chain joins TRBV6-5 and TRBJ2-7; 7 bases agree with TRBD1. The V gene's germline CDR1 is MNHEY and CDR2 SVGAGI. CDR3 size: 15 residues. V shed 2 bases and J 1 base; nucleotides not matched to a gene: 5. In DNA, the CDR3 is TGTGCCAGCAGTTACGCCATGGACAGGTCCTACGAGCAGTACTTC. Its protein is CASSYAMDRSYEQYF.

This sequence joins TRBV6-5 and TRBJ1-2; D possibly corresponds to TRBD1 (6 bases). Per the germline V gene, CDR1 is MNHEY and CDR2 is SVGAGI. This CDR3 comprises 13 residues. V lost 6 bases and J lost 4, with 12 bases in between. The CDR3 is CASSRTGSYGYTF. CDR3 coding DNA: TGTGCCAGCAGCCGTACAGGGAGCTATGGCTACACCTTC.

The chain has TRBV28 and TRBJ2-7; TRBD1 is a possible D gene (5 bases). CDR3 length: 13 amino acids. The V end was cut by 5 bases, the J end by 3 bases, with 11 bases between. The germline V gene encodes CDR1 MDHEN and CDR2 SYDVKM. CDR3 amino acids: CASSRTPFYEQYF. CDR3 sequence (DNA): TGTGCCAGCAGTCGGACACCTTTCTACGAGCAGTACTTC.

This rearrangement joins TRBV11-2 to TRBJ1-1; 7 bases align to TRBD1. Trimming removed 4 bases from V and 9 bases from J; junction bases left unmatched: 11. Germline CDR1 reads SGHAT; CDR2 reads FQNNGV. The CDR3 spans 14 residues. This chain's CDR3 is CASSSGSGTAKAFF. CDR3 nucleotides: TGTGCCAGCAGCTCCGGGTCCGGGACAGCTAAAGCTTTCTTT.

This chain uses TRBV5-8 with TRBJ1-6; D not certain. Trimming took off 6 bases at V and 4 bases at J, with 17 bases between the two ends. Germline loops: CDR1 SGHTS, CDR2 YDEGEE. This CDR3 has 16 residues. Written as DNA, the CDR3 is TGTGCCAGCATCCCCGAAGAGGTGACTTATAATTCACCCCTCCACTTT. Its protein is CASIPEEVTYNSPLHF.

V and J are TRBV5-4 and TRBJ1-1; tentatively, D is TRBD1 (5 bases). V dropped 4 bases and J dropped 0 bases, with 19 bases sitting between them. Germline V gene data show CDR1 as SGHNT and CDR2 as YYREEE (reference sequence). This CDR3 has 17 amino acids. Here the CDR3 DNA reads TGTGCCAGCAGCCCCGGACAACCCTCATCCATGAACACTGAAGCTTTCTTT. As protein: CASSPGQPSSMNTEAFF.

The chain has TRBV6-1 and TRBJ1-5; TRBD1 is a possible D gene (5 bases). CDR3 length equals 19 residues. Germline CDR1 reads MNHNS; CDR2 reads SASEGT. V was pared by 0 bases and J by 1 base, with 19 bases between. The DNA of the CDR3 is TGTGCCAGCAGTGAAGCGCAGGGAGGGTTTTGGTCGAGCAATCAGCCCCAGCATTTT. Its protein product is CASSEAQGGFWSSNQPQHF.

The genes are TRBV5-1 and TRBJ2-3; 9 bases agree with TRBD1. Germline values: CDR1 SGHRS, CDR2 YFSETQ. V was pared by 3 bases and J by 4 bases, with 6 bases of the junction left unmatched. CDR3 length: 15 residues. The CDR3 DNA is TGCGCCAGCAGCTCTGGACAGGGGTACGCAGATACGCAGTATTTT. Translation gives CASSSGQGYADTQYF.

The V gene is TRBV11-3, the J gene TRBJ2-1, with TRBD2 matching 12 bases. The V and J ends lost 8 bases and 9 bases, in that order; junction bases with no gene match: 5. CDR1 is SGHNT and CDR2 is YENEEA in the germline V gene. The CDR3 has 13 amino acids. As DNA, the CDR3 is TGTGCCAGCGGGAAACTAGCGGGAGGTGAGCAGTTCTTC. This gives the protein CASGKLAGGEQFF.